This is a list of T cell receptor beta chains from one sample in a study of response to subunit inactivated influenza vaccine. From the RT-PCR reads, TCRdb called clonotypes with MiXCR, one entry per CDR3 protein. The data show about 190,000 distinct CDR3 sequences, 13% to 15% seen once. Material: CD8+ T cells sorted from PBMCs, obtained roughly 5 days after vaccination. These receptor sequences come from a man aged 45-60 years who received an inactivated influenza vaccine. Both conserved end residues are part of each CDR3. The D gene is left open where the match is weak. The size of a clone is reported for some rows only, either as once, few or many, or as a class for expanded clones.

v_call	clone_size	j_call	d_call	cdr3_aa	cdr3_nt
TRBV27	many	TRBJ2-7	.	CASRKPGRSYEQYF	TGTGCCAGCAGAAAACCGGGACGTTCCTACGAGCAGTACTTC
TRBV28	.	TRBJ1-6	TRBD1	CASSLSGQGGSPLHF	TGTGCCAGCAGTTTAAGTGGACAGGGAGGGTCACCCCTCCACTTT
TRBV7-9	.	TRBJ2-5	TRBD2	CASSLERAGGQETQYF	TGTGCCAGCAGCTTAGAACGAGCGGGAGGACAAGAGACCCAGTACTTC
TRBV7-2	.	TRBJ2-3	TRBD2	CASRRFSGIYTDTQYF	TGTGCCAGCAGAAGATTTAGCGGGATTTACACAGATACGCAGTATTTT
TRBV19	.	TRBJ2-3	TRBD2	CASSNLAGSTDTQYF	TGTGCCAGTAGTAACCTAGCGGGGAGCACAGATACGCAGTATTTT
TRBV20-1	many	TRBJ1-2	.	CSARDLRSSGGYTF	TGCAGTGCTAGAGATCTGAGGAGTTCCGGTGGCTACACCTTC
TRBV5-1	few	TRBJ1-6	.	CASRPGSLSYNSPLHF	TGCGCCAGCAGGCCCGGGTCTCTCTCCTATAATTCACCCCTCCACTTT
TRBV15	few	TRBJ1-5	TRBD1	CATSRDKGGGQPQHF	TGTGCCACCAGCAGAGATAAAGGGGGCGGTCAGCCCCAGCATTTT
TRBV27	few	TRBJ1-1	TRBD1	CASSLGTGVTNTEAFF	TGTGCCAGCAGTCTGGGGACAGGGGTCACGAACACTGAAGCTTTCTTT
TRBV2	few	TRBJ2-5	TRBD2	CASTVERERLQETQYF	TGTGCCAGCACAGTAGAGCGGGAGCGCCTTCAAGAGACCCAGTACTTC
TRBV7-6	many	TRBJ1-5	.	CASSLGPPGILSNQPQHF	TGTGCCAGCAGCTTAGGGCCCCCGGGGATATTGAGCAATCAGCCCCAGCATTTT
TRBV4-3	few	TRBJ2-1	.	CASSQDNQGGNEQFF	TGCGCCAGCAGCCAAGATAATCAGGGAGGCAATGAGCAGTTCTTC
TRBV4-1	.	TRBJ2-5	TRBD2	CASSQDGRGGEETQYF	TGCGCCAGCAGCCAAGATGGGCGGGGGGGCGAGGAGACCCAGTACTTC
TRBV7-2	few	TRBJ2-1	.	CASSLDGTVYNEQFF	TGTGCCAGCAGCTTAGACGGGACCGTCTACAATGAGCAGTTCTTC
TRBV20-1	few	TRBJ2-3	TRBD2	CSAWGGSPSTDTQYF	TGCAGTGCCTGGGGCGGGAGCCCTAGCACAGATACGCAGTATTTT
TRBV7-2	.	TRBJ2-3	.	CASSLVRVHMDTQYF	TGTGCCAGCAGCTTAGTCAGGGTGCACATGGATACGCAGTATTTT
TRBV11-2	few	TRBJ2-3	.	CASSLGPPHTQYF	TGTGCCAGCAGCTTAGGTCCACCGCATACGCAGTATTTT